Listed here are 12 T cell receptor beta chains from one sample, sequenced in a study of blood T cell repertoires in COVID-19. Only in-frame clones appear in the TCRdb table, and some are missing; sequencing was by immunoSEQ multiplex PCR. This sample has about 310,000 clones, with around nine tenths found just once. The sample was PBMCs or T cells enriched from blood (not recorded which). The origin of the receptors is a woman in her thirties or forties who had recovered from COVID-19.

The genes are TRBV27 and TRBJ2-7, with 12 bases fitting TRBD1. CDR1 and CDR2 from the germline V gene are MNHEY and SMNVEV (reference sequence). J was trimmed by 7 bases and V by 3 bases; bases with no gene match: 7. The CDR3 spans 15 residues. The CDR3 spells CASSFSGTGGVEQYF. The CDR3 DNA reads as TGTGCCAGCAGTTTTTCCGGGACAGGGGGCGTGGAGCAGTACTTC.

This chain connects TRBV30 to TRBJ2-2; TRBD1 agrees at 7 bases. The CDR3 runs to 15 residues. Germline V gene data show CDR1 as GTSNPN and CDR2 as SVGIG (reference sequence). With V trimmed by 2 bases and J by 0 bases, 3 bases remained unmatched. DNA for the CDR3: TGTGCCTGGAGTCGTACAGGGGCGAACACCGGGGAGCTGTTTTTT. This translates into CAWSRTGANTGELFF.

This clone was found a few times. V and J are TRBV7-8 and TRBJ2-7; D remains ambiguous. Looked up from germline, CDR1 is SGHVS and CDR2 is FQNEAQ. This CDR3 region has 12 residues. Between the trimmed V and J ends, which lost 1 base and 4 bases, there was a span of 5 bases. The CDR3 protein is CASSLGVYEQYF. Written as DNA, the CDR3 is TGTGCCAGCAGCTTAGGAGTATACGAGCAGTACTTC.

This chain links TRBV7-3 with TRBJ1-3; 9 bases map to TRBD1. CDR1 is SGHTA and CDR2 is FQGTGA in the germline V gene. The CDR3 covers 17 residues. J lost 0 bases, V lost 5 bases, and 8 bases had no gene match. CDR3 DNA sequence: TGTGCCAGCAGCATACGGGACAGGGTCAACTCTGGAAACACCATATATTTT. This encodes CASSIRDRVNSGNTIYF.

The CDR3 here is CASSALLTGINEQFF. For the CDR3, the DNA is TGTGCCAGCAGCGCACTACTGACAGGGATTAATGAGCAGTTCTTC. The chain employs TRBV13 and TRBJ2-1, with 7 bases lining up with TRBD1. In germline, CDR1 is PRHDT, CDR2 FYEKMQ (reference sequence). V was clipped by 5 bases and J by 7 bases; unmatched bases: 11. CDR3 length: 15 residues.

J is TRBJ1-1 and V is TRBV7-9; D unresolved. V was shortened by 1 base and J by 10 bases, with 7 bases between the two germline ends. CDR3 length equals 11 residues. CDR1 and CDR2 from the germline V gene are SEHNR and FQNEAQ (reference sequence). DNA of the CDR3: TGTGCCAGCAGCTTAGAAAAGAGAGCTTTCTTT. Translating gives CASSLEKRAFF.

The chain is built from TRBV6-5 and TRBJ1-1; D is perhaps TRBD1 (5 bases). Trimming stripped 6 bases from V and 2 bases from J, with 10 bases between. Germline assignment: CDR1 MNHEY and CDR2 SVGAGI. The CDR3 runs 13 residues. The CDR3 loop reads CASRKTENTEAFF. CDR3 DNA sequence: TGTGCCAGCAGGAAGACAGAAAACACTGAAGCTTTCTTT.

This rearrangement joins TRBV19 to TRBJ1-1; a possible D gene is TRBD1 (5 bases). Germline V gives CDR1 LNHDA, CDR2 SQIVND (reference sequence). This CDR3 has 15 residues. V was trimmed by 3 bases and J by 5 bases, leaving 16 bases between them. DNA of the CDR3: TGTGCCAGTAGTATGGGCCCCGACAGTATGACTGAAGCTTTCTTT. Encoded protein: CASSMGPDSMTEAFF.

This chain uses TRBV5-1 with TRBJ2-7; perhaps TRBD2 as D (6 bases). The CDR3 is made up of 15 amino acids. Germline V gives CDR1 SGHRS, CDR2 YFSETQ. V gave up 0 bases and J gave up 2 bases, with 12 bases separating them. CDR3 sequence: CASSLGYSGPYEQYF. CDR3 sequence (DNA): TGCGCCAGCAGCTTGGGGTATAGCGGACCCTACGAGCAGTACTTC.

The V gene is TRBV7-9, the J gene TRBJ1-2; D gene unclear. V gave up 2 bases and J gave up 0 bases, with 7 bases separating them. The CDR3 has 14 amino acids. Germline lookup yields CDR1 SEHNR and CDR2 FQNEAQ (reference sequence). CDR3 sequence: CASSLLQTNYGYTF. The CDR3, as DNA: TGTGCCAGCAGCTTATTACAAACTAACTATGGCTACACCTTC.

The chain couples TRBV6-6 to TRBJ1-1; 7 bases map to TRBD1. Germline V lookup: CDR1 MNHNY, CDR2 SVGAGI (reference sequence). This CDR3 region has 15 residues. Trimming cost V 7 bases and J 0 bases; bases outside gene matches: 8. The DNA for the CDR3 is TGTGCCAGCAACCTGCAGGGGGAGATGAACACTGAAGCTTTCTTT. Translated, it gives CASNLQGEMNTEAFF.

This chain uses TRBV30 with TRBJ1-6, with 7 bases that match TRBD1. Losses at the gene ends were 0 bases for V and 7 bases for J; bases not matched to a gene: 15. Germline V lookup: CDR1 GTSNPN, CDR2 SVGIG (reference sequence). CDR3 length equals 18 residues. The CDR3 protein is CAWSVKMINRGRNSPLHF. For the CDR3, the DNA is TGTGCCTGGAGTGTAAAAATGATTAACAGGGGTCGGAATTCACCCCTCCACTTT.